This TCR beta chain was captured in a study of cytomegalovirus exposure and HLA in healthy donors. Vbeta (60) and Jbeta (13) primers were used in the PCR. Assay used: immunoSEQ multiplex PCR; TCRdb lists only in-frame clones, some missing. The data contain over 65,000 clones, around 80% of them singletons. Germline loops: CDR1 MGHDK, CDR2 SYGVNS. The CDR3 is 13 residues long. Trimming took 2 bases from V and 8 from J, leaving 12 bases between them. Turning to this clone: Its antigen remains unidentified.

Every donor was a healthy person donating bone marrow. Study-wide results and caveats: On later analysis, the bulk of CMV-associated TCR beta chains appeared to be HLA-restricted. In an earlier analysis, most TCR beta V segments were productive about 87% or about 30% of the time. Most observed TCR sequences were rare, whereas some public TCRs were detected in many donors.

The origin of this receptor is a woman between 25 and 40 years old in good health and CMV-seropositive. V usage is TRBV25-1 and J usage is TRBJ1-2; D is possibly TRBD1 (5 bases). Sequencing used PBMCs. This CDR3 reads CASSEGQGVGYTF. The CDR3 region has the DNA TGTGCCAGCAGTGAAGGGCAGGGCGTAGGCTACACCTTC.